The present T cell receptor (beta chain) was sequenced within a study of OX40 agonist ivuxolimab in advanced cancers. Study outcomes and limitations: At 0.1 to 3.0 mg/kg, clonal expansion of CD4+ and CD8+ blood T cells had occurred by week 6. It was not determined which antigens were specifically recognized by the peripheral T cells that had undergone clonal expansion.

CDR1 MNHNY and CDR2 SVGAGI come from the germline V gene (reference sequence). V dropped 2 bases and J dropped 3 bases, with 8 bases sitting between them. The length of the CDR3 is 13 residues. As to this clone: Its target is unknown.

Clones were read by immunoSEQ multiplex PCR, and TCRdb kept only the in-frame ones, dropping some. The repertoire holds around 15,000 clones, with approximately 80% as singletons. Enrollment shut out patients with autoimmune disease history or systemic immunosuppression. The clonotype comes from an adult with an advanced solid tumor such as melanoma, head and neck, liver or kidney cancer. This sequence joins TRBV6-6 and TRBJ2-7, with D possibly being TRBD1 (5 bases). Sequenced material: CD4+ or CD8+ T cells sorted from blood, taken in a trial of the OX40 agonist ivuxolimab. CDR3 sequence (DNA): TGTGCCAGCAGTTACGGGGCTTACTACGAGCAGTACTTC. Translated, it gives CASSYGAYYEQYF.